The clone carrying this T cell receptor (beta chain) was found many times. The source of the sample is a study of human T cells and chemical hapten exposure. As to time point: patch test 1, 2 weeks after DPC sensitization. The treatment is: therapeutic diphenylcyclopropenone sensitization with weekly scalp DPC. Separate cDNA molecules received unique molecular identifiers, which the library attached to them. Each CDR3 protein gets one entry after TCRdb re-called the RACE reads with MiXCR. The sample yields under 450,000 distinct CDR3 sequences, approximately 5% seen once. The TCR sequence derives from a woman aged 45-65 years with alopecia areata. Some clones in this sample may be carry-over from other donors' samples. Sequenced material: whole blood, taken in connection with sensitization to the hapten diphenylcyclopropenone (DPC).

The CDR3 region has the DNA TGTGCCACCAGCAGAGATCAAGGGGCTGACTCACCCCTCCACTTT. It yields the protein CATSRDQGADSPLHF. The chain recombines TRBV15 with TRBJ1-6; D is perhaps TRBD1 (5 bases). This CDR3 is 15 amino acids long. The V gene's germline CDR1 is LNHNV and CDR2 YYDKDF (reference sequence). The V gene lost 0 bases and the J gene lost 10 bases, with 13 bases spanning the gap.